This is a list of T cell receptor beta chains from one sample in a study of CD8+ T cells in alopecia areata. The method was immunoSEQ multiplex PCR; TCRdb's version includes in-frame clones alone and lacks a portion of them. Of approximately 210,000 clones detected, less than 70% appear once; the ten largest clones hold roughly 1.3%. The specimen comprised CD4+ T cells sorted from blood, sampled between weeks 47 and 50, from a patient treated with tofacitinib. The receptors shown here come from a human donor with alopecia areata. Both conserved end residues are trimmed from each CDR3. A D gene is named only where the DNA matches it firmly.

j_call | v_call | d_call | cdr3_aa
TRBJ1-1 | TRBV4-2 | NA | ASSQLPDVNTEAF
TRBJ2-3 | TRBV18 | TRBD2 | ASSPSSGEYTDTQY
TRBJ1-6 | TRBV11-1 | NA | ASSSSGMNSPLH
TRBJ2-1 | TRBV6-5 | TRBD2 | ASRYLTSGDNNEQF
TRBJ2-3 | TRBV5-1 | TRBD1 | ASNRGDTDTQY
TRBJ2-4 | TRBV5-4 | TRBD1 | ASSGQGSQNIQY
TRBJ2-7 | TRBV29-1 | NA | SVVAGAYEQY
TRBJ2-2 | TRBV9 | NA | ASSVTGPQGTGELF
TRBJ1-1 | TRBV6-5 | NA | ASRRNTEAF
TRBJ2-4 | TRBV2 | NA | ASTTVGQNIQY
TRBJ2-4 | TRBV29-1 | NA | SVTLQGAKNIQY
TRBJ2-3 | TRBV29-1 | NA | SAHPGSTDTQY
TRBJ1-2 | TRBV29-1 | NA | SVDSLTGTSGGYT
TRBJ2-3 | TRBV29-1 | TRBD1 | SAGGTGSTDTQY
TRBJ1-2 | TRBV28 | NA | ASSLGLRGYT
TRBJ1-2 | TRBV10-3 | NA | AISGGANYGYT
TRBJ2-7 | TRBV6-1 | NA | ASGHTAEQY
TRBJ1-6 | TRBV25-1 | NA | ASSESSLGSPLH
TRBJ2-3 | TRBV6-1 | NA | ASSSHTDTQY
TRBJ1-6 | TRBV4-2 | NA | ASSQGEDRANSPLH
TRBJ1-1 | TRBV6-1 | NA | ASSATVNTEAF
TRBJ1-1 | TRBV30 | NA | AFSLTENTEAF
TRBJ2-7 | TRBV11-2 | NA | ASNPDRTNEQY
TRBJ2-3 | TRBV7-2 | NA | ASSALGTEGTQY
TRBJ2-2 | TRBV2 | NA | ASSERQYTGELF
TRBJ2-7 | TRBV19 | NA | ASSIAVSTGEQY
TRBJ2-7 | TRBV7-9 | TRBD1 | ASSSSGQPYEQY
TRBJ2-1 | TRBV5-1 | NA | ASEEGSPYNEQF
TRBJ2-4 | TRBV7-9 | NA | ASSPSGPTRNIQY
TRBJ1-2 | TRBV4-3 | NA | ASSLDGSLSYGYT
TRBJ1-5 | TRBV10-2 | NA | ASIVRDNNQPQH
TRBJ2-2 | TRBV9 | NA | ASSVQSTGELF
TRBJ2-3 | TRBV29-1 | NA | SVAEGTDTQY
TRBJ2-5 | TRBV9 | TRBD2 | ASSVVAGGLQETQY
TRBJ2-3 | TRBV11-3 | TRBD2 | ASRLAVGTDTQY
TRBJ1-4 | TRBV18 | TRBD1 | ASSPYPGTGGQKLF
TRBJ2-1 | TRBV7-2 | NA | ASRGRASYNEQF
TRBJ2-3 | TRBV7-2 | NA | ASSLISGGLADTQY
TRBJ1-1 | TRBV5-6 | TRBD1 | ASMRDRGSRTEAF
TRBJ1-1 | TRBV6-5 | TRBD1 | ASSYSYQGATEAF
TRBJ2-7 | TRBV29-1 | TRBD1 | SGGGAGGDYEQY
TRBJ1-2 | TRBV15 | TRBD1 | ATSSRDRGDGYT
TRBJ2-1 | TRBV7-9 | TRBD2 | ASSPRLAGLHNEQF
TRBJ1-2 | TRBV29-1 | TRBD1 | SVGQVDYGYT
TRBJ1-6 | TRBV18 | NA | ASSPDRNSPLH
TRBJ2-2 | TRBV7-2 | TRBD1 | ASSLKQGGTGELF
TRBJ2-7 | TRBV27 | NA | ASSSGQRYEQY
TRBJ2-1 | TRBV29-1 | NA | SVEDLSGDSYNEQF
TRBJ1-2 | TRBV29-1 | NA | SVPDRANYGYT
TRBJ1-2 | TRBV29-1 | NA | SVAQGAYGYT
TRBJ2-3 | TRBV29-1 | NA | SGRGRVTDTQY
TRBJ2-1 | TRBV10-3 | NA | AIQERVLDGDNEQF
TRBJ1-2 | TRBV30 | NA | AWSTVGLTTYGYT
TRBJ2-1 | TRBV29-1 | TRBD1 | SDYRGNEQF